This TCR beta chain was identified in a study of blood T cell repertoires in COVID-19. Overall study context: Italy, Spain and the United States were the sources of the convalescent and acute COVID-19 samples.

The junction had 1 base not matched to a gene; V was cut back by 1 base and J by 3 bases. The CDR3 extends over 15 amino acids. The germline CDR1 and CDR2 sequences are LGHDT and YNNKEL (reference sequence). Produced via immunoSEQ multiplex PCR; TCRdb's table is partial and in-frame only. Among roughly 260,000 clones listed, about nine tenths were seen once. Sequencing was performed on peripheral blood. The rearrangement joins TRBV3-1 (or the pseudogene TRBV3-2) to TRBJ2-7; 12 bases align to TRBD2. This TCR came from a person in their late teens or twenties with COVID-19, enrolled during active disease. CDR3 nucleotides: TGTGCCAGCAGCCAAGGACTAGCGGGGGTCTACGAGCAGTACTTC. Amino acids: CASSQGLAGVYEQYF.